This T cell receptor beta chain was captured by sequencing in a study of blood T cell repertoires in COVID-19. Background on the study: In each case, the material was cDNA or gDNA derived from T cells, B-cell-depleted T cells, or PBMCs.

The CDR3 has 15 residues. V was clipped by 5 bases and J by 2 bases, with 13 bases between them. Germline V gives CDR1 LGHDT, CDR2 YNNKEL (reference sequence). Clones were read by immunoSEQ multiplex PCR, and TCRdb kept only the in-frame ones, dropping some. The sample shows about 83,000 clones, 90% of them seen only once. The sequencing sample was made of peripheral blood. This sequence was found in a woman older than 75 with active or convalescent COVID-19. The rearrangement uses TRBV3-1 (or the pseudogene TRBV3-2) and TRBJ1-3, with a weak D call TRBD1 (5 bases). The DNA for the CDR3 is TGTGCCAGCAGCTTGGAGGGGAGTCCTGGAAACACCATATATTTT. The encoded protein is CASSLEGSPGNTIYF.